Below, 21 T cell receptor beta chains from the same sample are listed, as sequenced in a study of T cells in Graves' hyperthyroidism and ophthalmopathy. TCR beta CDR3 regions were amplified from RNA transcripts. Using the HTBI primer set, a first-round RT-PCR was run on the TCR CDR3. TCRdb re-derived calls from the multiplex PCR reads in MiXCR, one entry per CDR3 protein. Among about 690,000 distinct CDR3 sequences, 15% to 20% were seen once, and the ten largest hold roughly a sixth. The sample consisted of blood. The origin of the receptors is a man aged 45 to 65 with Graves' hyperthyroidism.

This clonotype was picked up a small number of times. V and J are TRBV14 and TRBJ2-7; perhaps TRBD2 as D (5 bases). Germline V gene lookup returns CDR1 SGHDN and CDR2 FVKESK. CDR3 length: 15 amino acids. With 3 bases removed from V and 3 bases from J, the gap between germline ends came to 15 bases. As DNA, the CDR3 is TGTGCCAGCAGCCACCCCTTGGGCGGGTACTACGAGCAGTACTTC. Protein sequence: CASSHPLGGYYEQYF. The whole variable domain, remainder taken from reference TRBV14 and TRBJ2-7, is EAGVTQFPSHSVIEKGQTVTLRCDPISGHDNLYWYRRVMGKEIKFLLHFVKESKQDESGMPNNRFLAERTGGTYSTLKVQPAELEDSGVYFCASSHPLGGYYEQYFGPGTRLTVT.

This clonotype showed up just a few times. Just one base apart from a much larger clone, this may be a read error. The chain recombines TRBV2 with TRBJ1-5, with D unclear. The CDR3 covers 16 residues. Germline V gives CDR1 SNHLY, CDR2 FYNNEI. The V and J ends lost 5 bases and 0 bases respectively, with 14 bases between them. This CDR3 reads CASSLSDRYSNQPQHF. DNA of the CDR3: TGTGCCAGCAGTCTTTCCGACCGTTATAGCAATCAGCCCCAGCATTTT.

The rearrangement links TRBV18 to TRBJ2-7, with 7 bases matching TRBD1. V gave up 6 bases and J gave up 1 base; unmatched junction bases: 12. The CDR3 spans 16 residues. Germline V gives CDR1 KGHSH, CDR2 LQKENI. CDR3 amino acids: CASSLGSDRKSYEQYF. The CDR3 DNA follows: TGTGCCAGCTCCTTAGGGTCGGACAGGAAATCCTACGAGCAGTACTTC.

The chain carries TRBV5-1 and TRBJ2-7; tentative D call: TRBD1 (6 bases). Trimming shortened V by 4 bases and J by 4 bases, and 12 bases separated the two germline ends. The V gene's germline CDR1 is SGHRS and CDR2 YFSETQ. This CDR3 comprises 13 residues. The CDR3 DNA reads TGCGCCAGCAGCCGGGACACTAATTACGAGCAGTACTTC. This encodes CASSRDTNYEQYF.

The chain joins TRBV2 to TRBJ2-5; weak D call: TRBD2 (7 bases). CDR3 length: 18 amino acids. V was pared by 3 bases and J by 6 bases, with 26 bases between. Germline V CDR1 and CDR2: SNHLY, FYNNEI. CDR3 sequence: CASSEKGGGGSSIQTQYF. The CDR3 DNA sequence: TGTGCCAGCAGTGAGAAGGGGGGGGGCGGGAGTAGTATCCAGACCCAGTACTTC. Supplemented by reference TRBV2 and TRBJ2-5, the full variable domain reads EPEVTQTPSHQVTQMGQEVILRCVPISNHLYFYWYRQILGQKVEFLVSFYNNEISEKSEIFDDQFSVERPDGSNFTLKIRSTKLEDSAMYFCASSEKGGGGSSIQTQYFGPGTRLLVL.

The chain uses TRBV28 and TRBJ1-1, with no clear D. Germline CDR1 and CDR2: MDHEN and SYDVKM. There are 14 residues in the CDR3. V was shortened by 2 bases and J by 0 bases, with 7 bases between the two germline ends. The CDR3 coding sequence is TGTGCCAGCAGTTTACCAGACATGAACACTGAAGCTTTCTTT. As protein: CASSLPDMNTEAFF.

This clonotype showed up just a few times. The chain joins TRBV10-2 to TRBJ1-2; D is ambiguous. Germline CDR1 WSHSY, CDR2 SAAADI. The CDR3 has 16 residues. Trimming shortened V by 0 bases and J by 7 bases, and 18 bases separated the two germline ends. The CDR3 nucleotides are TGCGCCAGCAGTGAGTCCCCCGGTACCAGACCAGGTGGCTACACCTTC. This sequence encodes CASSESPGTRPGGYTF.

At least ten counts were recorded for this clonotype. The chain carries TRBV12-3 or TRBV12-4 and TRBJ2-1; a weak D match, TRBD2 (6 bases). CDR3 length: 15 residues. Trimming took 5 bases from V and 0 from J, leaving 11 bases between them. The CDR3 is CASSRDSLSYNEQFF. The CDR3 DNA sequence: TGTGCCAGCAGTAGGGACTCACTCTCCTACAATGAGCAGTTCTTC.

In this sample, this clonotype turned up many times. The rearrangement links TRBV28 to TRBJ1-2, with D possibly matching TRBD1 (6 bases). Germline CDR1 reads MDHEN; CDR2 reads SYDVKM. The CDR3 contains 14 residues. The V gene lost 4 bases and the J gene lost 2 bases, with 11 bases spanning the gap. This CDR3 is CASSSHTGNYGYTF. The CDR3 DNA is TGTGCCAGCAGTTCCCACACAGGGAACTATGGCTACACCTTC.

In this sample, this clonotype turned up a few times. The DNA for the CDR3 is TGCAGTGCCTCATTCTTAGCGGGGCGGTTGAGAGATACGCAGTATTTT. It is translated as CSASFLAGRLRDTQYF. The V gene is TRBV20-1, the J gene TRBJ2-3; 8 nucleotides align to TRBD2. Germline V CDR1 and CDR2: DFQATT, SNEGSKA (reference sequence). This CDR3 has 16 residues. The V segment lost 6 bases and the J segment 5 bases; nucleotides outside the gene matches: 16.

This clonotype was counted at least ten times. CDR3 nucleotides: TGTGCCAGCAGTTTAGTTGCTCAGCAGCTACACCAGCCCCAGCATTTT. This translates into CASSLVAQQLHQPQHF. The gene calls are TRBV28 and TRBJ1-5; D is unclear. The CDR3 runs to 16 residues. Germline V gene data show CDR1 as MDHEN and CDR2 as SYDVKM. With 2 bases removed from V and 7 bases from J, the gap between germline ends came to 18 bases.

The genes are TRBV19 and TRBJ2-2; TRBD1 matches at 7 bases. The CDR3 is made up of 14 amino acids. Germline CDR1 and CDR2: LNHDA and SQIVND (reference sequence). J lost 7 bases, V lost 6 bases, and 8 bases had no gene match. This CDR3 is CASRTTGKNGELFF. CDR3 DNA: TGTGCCAGTAGGACGACAGGGAAGAACGGGGAGCTGTTTTTT.

The sample holds many counts of this clonotype. This chain links TRBV3-1 with TRBJ2-2; 9 nucleotides line up with TRBD1. Germline V gene lookup returns CDR1 LGHDT and CDR2 YNNKEL (reference sequence). V was clipped by 5 bases and J by 4 bases; unmatched bases: 5. The CDR3 is 15 residues long. CDR3 amino acids: CASSWDRAGTGELFF. For the CDR3, the DNA is TGTGCCAGCAGCTGGGACAGGGCGGGCACCGGGGAGCTGTTTTTT.

This clonotype was found many times. The chain has TRBV3-1 and TRBJ2-2; 9 bases map to TRBD1. CDR3 length equals 14 residues. From germline, CDR1 is LGHDT and CDR2 YNNKEL (reference sequence). V dropped 4 bases and J dropped 6; count of bases not matched to a gene: 3. CDR3 DNA sequence: TGTGCCAGCAGCCCCCGGGACAGGGCCGGGGAGCTGTTTTTT. It yields the protein CASSPRDRAGELFF.

Only a few counts were recorded for this clonotype. A read error is possible here, since a much larger clone lies one base away. The chain recombines TRBV12-3 or TRBV12-4 with TRBJ2-5, with unresolved D. CDR3 size: 14 residues. With 3 bases removed from V and 6 bases from J, the gap between germline ends came to 14 bases. The CDR3 loop is CASSLSLSFKTQYF. CDR3 nucleotides: TGTGCCAGCAGTTTGAGCCTCAGCTTTAAGACCCAGTACTTC.

There are many counts of this clonotype. The rearrangement uses TRBV19 and TRBJ1-5; 8 nucleotides align to TRBD1. The trim removed 5 bases at V and 6 bases at J, leaving 6 bases unmatched. The CDR3 loop spans 14 amino acids. Germline V gene data show CDR1 as LNHDA and CDR2 as SQIVND (reference sequence). DNA of the CDR3: TGTGCCAGTAGTTTGGACAGGGCCGGTCAGCCCCAGCATTTT. Its translation is CASSLDRAGQPQHF.

This clonotype was counted many times. The J gene is TRBJ1-2, the V gene TRBV6-1; D is unclear. Trimming cost V 3 bases and J 6 bases, with 2 bases left between them. Germline V gene sequence: CDR1 MNHNS, CDR2 SASEGT. This CDR3 has 10 residues. CDR3 bases: TGTGCCAGCAGTGAGGATGGCTACACCTTC. Protein: CASSEDGYTF.

This clonotype was counted ten times or more. J is TRBJ2-1 and V is TRBV11-2; D may be TRBD2 (5 bases). Trimming stripped 2 bases from V and 12 bases from J, with 20 bases between. The germline CDR1 and CDR2 sequences are SGHAT and FQNNGV. This CDR3 is 15 amino acids long. This chain's CDR3 is CASSLHSADSWGQFF. DNA for the CDR3: TGTGCCAGCAGCTTACATTCAGCGGATTCGTGGGGGCAGTTCTTC.

The V gene is TRBV6-1, the J gene TRBJ1-2; possible D gene TRBD1, 5 bases. This CDR3 has 14 residues. CDR1 and CDR2 (germline): MNHNS, SASEGT. V was trimmed by 0 bases and J by 5 bases, leaving 10 bases between them. The CDR3 DNA is TGTGCCAGCAGTGAAGCGGAAGACAGTTATGGCTACACCTTC. Translating gives CASSEAEDSYGYTF.

CDR3 in amino acids: CASSQVDRGPWVQPQHF. CDR3 DNA: TGTGCCAGCAGCCAAGTTGACAGGGGCCCCTGGGTTCAGCCCCAGCATTTT. V and J are TRBV3-1 and TRBJ1-5; 8 bases map to TRBD1. The germline V gene encodes CDR1 LGHDT and CDR2 YNNKEL (reference sequence). CDR3 size: 17 residues. J gave up 6 bases and V 1 base, and 11 bases lay outside the gene matches.

This clonotype was observed a handful of times. The chain combines TRBV11-3 with TRBJ2-7, with 10 bases fitting TRBD1. Unmatched junction bases numbered 6, after V lost 8 bases and J lost 5 bases. Germline-derived CDR1 and CDR2 are SGHNT and YENEEA. This CDR3 is 13 amino acids long. The CDR3 DNA is TGTGCCAGCTCCGGGACAGGGGCCGACGAGCAGTACTTC. Encoded protein: CASSGTGADEQYF.